Listed below are T cell receptor beta chains from one sample, sequenced in a study of post-analysis software for immune sequencing data. TCRdb processed the PCR reads anew with MiXCR; each CDR3 protein has one entry. Here the sample spans about 540,000 distinct CDR3 sequences, 30% to 40% being singletons. The sequenced sample was blood. These receptors originate from a girl younger than 18 with multiple sclerosis. Each CDR3 is given with its conserved first and last residue. Each record gives: V gene, J gene, clone size, D gene, CDR3 protein, CDR3 DNA. The D gene is left open where the match is weak. Some rows have no size entry. The others give once, few or many, or a class for an expanded clone.

V gene: TRBV29-1; J gene: TRBJ1-1; clone size: NA; D gene: NA; CDR3 protein: CSVEVALAEAFF; CDR3 DNA: TGCAGCGTTGAAGTCGCGTTGGCTGAAGCTTTCTTT
V gene: TRBV6-5; J gene: TRBJ1-2; clone size: NA; D gene: NA; CDR3 protein: CASSYSWAGGLYGYTF; CDR3 DNA: TGTGCCAGCAGTTACTCATGGGCCGGCGGGCTCTATGGCTACACCTTC
V gene: TRBV27; J gene: TRBJ2-2; clone size: few; D gene: NA; CDR3 protein: CASTGGSNTGELFF; CDR3 DNA: TGTGCCAGCACTGGGGGGAGCAACACCGGGGAGCTGTTTTTT
V gene: TRBV7-2; J gene: TRBJ2-3; clone size: few; D gene: NA; CDR3 protein: CASSSGGGSGTQYF; CDR3 DNA: TGTGCCAGCAGCTCAGGAGGGGGCTCCGGTACGCAGTATTTT
V gene: TRBV20-1; J gene: TRBJ1-2; clone size: many; D gene: NA; CDR3 protein: CSASLNAVRDYGYTF; CDR3 DNA: TGCAGTGCTAGCTTAAATGCGGTCCGCGACTATGGCTACACCTTC
V gene: TRBV6-1; J gene: TRBJ1-6; clone size: NA; D gene: NA; CDR3 protein: CASSDSGSNSPLHF; CDR3 DNA: TGTGCCAGCAGTGATTCAGGGTCGAATTCACCCCTCCACTTT
V gene: TRBV20-1; J gene: TRBJ2-1; clone size: many; D gene: TRBD1; CDR3 protein: CSARDVSTGQYNEQFF; CDR3 DNA: TGCAGTGCTAGAGACGTAAGCACGGGACAGTACAATGAGCAGTTCTTC
V gene: TRBV5-1; J gene: TRBJ2-1; clone size: NA; D gene: NA; CDR3 protein: CASSVQRAGSNEQFF; CDR3 DNA: TGCGCCAGCAGCGTACAAAGGGCAGGGAGCAATGAGCAGTTCTTC
V gene: TRBV20-1; J gene: TRBJ2-2; clone size: few; D gene: NA; CDR3 protein: CSATREGQGLAGELFF; CDR3 DNA: TGCAGTGCTACTCGGGAGGGACAGGGTCTTGCCGGGGAGCTGTTTTTT
V gene: TRBV27; J gene: TRBJ1-5; clone size: once; D gene: NA; CDR3 protein: CASSIRQSNQPQHF; CDR3 DNA: TGTGCCAGCAGTATTCGACAGAGCAATCAGCCCCAGCATTTT
V gene: TRBV7-9; J gene: TRBJ2-7; clone size: few; D gene: NA; CDR3 protein: CASSLDGTSLGHEQYF; CDR3 DNA: TGTGCCAGCAGCTTAGATGGGACAAGCCTGGGCCACGAGCAGTACTTC
V gene: TRBV29-1; J gene: TRBJ2-7; clone size: few; D gene: NA; CDR3 protein: CSVGGLGKVSNSYEQYF; CDR3 DNA: TGCAGCGTTGGCGGTCTCGGTAAGGTCTCTAACTCTTACGAGCAGTACTTC
V gene: TRBV7-9; J gene: TRBJ1-1; clone size: NA; D gene: NA; CDR3 protein: CASSLEGSGNTEAFF; CDR3 DNA: TGTGCCAGCAGCTTAGAGGGGTCAGGGAACACTGAAGCTTTCTTT
V gene: TRBV7-8; J gene: TRBJ1-2; clone size: NA; D gene: NA; CDR3 protein: CASSSRISYYGYTF; CDR3 DNA: TGTGCCAGCAGCTCCCGTATTAGCTACTATGGCTACACCTTC
V gene: TRBV5-1; J gene: TRBJ2-3; clone size: NA; D gene: TRBD2; CDR3 protein: CASSSTLAGFTDTQYF; CDR3 DNA: TGCGCCAGCAGTTCAACACTAGCGGGGTTCACAGATACGCAGTATTTT
V gene: TRBV10-3; J gene: TRBJ2-3; clone size: NA; D gene: NA; CDR3 protein: CAIRDLTTDTQYF; CDR3 DNA: TGTGCCATCAGGGACTTGACCACAGATACGCAGTATTTT
V gene: TRBV28; J gene: TRBJ1-2; clone size: NA; D gene: NA; CDR3 protein: CASSVSNFNYGYTF; CDR3 DNA: TGTGCCAGCTCAGTTTCTAACTTTAACTATGGCTACACCTTC
V gene: TRBV21-1; J gene: TRBJ2-7; clone size: NA; D gene: NA; CDR3 protein: CASSNNPCQGTAYEQYF; CDR3 DNA: TGTGCCAGCAGCAATAACCCTTGTCAGGGTACCGCCTACGAGCAGTACTTC
V gene: TRBV15; J gene: TRBJ1-1; clone size: few; D gene: NA; CDR3 protein: CATSRGRAEAFF; CDR3 DNA: TGTGCCACCAGCAGAGGCCGGGCTGAAGCTTTCTTT
V gene: TRBV29-1; J gene: TRBJ2-1; clone size: few; D gene: TRBD1; CDR3 protein: CSFQEGASYNEQFF; CDR3 DNA: TGCAGCTTCCAAGAGGGGGCCTCCTACAATGAGCAGTTCTTC
V gene: TRBV24-1; J gene: TRBJ2-3; clone size: NA; D gene: TRBD2; CDR3 protein: CATSDLKTSVLHTDTQYF; CDR3 DNA: TGTGCCACCAGTGATTTGAAAACTAGCGTACTCCACACAGATACGCAGTATTTT
V gene: TRBV20-1; J gene: TRBJ2-3; clone size: NA; D gene: NA; CDR3 protein: CSARAGGTPDTQYF; CDR3 DNA: TGCAGTGCTAGAGCGGGCGGGACCCCAGATACGCAGTATTTT
V gene: TRBV20-1; J gene: TRBJ2-7; clone size: few; D gene: NA; CDR3 protein: CSASRPPTAFLYNEQYF; CDR3 DNA: TGCAGTGCTAGCCGACCACCGACAGCGTTTCTCTACAATGAGCAGTACTTC
V gene: TRBV7-6; J gene: TRBJ2-5; clone size: NA; D gene: NA; CDR3 protein: CASSLYARGLGNEQYF; CDR3 DNA: TGTGCCAGCAGCTTATATGCCAGGGGTCTCGGCAATGAGCAGTACTTC
V gene: TRBV2; J gene: TRBJ1-2; clone size: NA; D gene: NA; CDR3 protein: CASNRPPYGYTF; CDR3 DNA: TGTGCCAGCAACAGGCCACCCTATGGCTACACCTTC
V gene: TRBV12-3/TRBV12-4; J gene: TRBJ2-5; clone size: NA; D gene: NA; CDR3 protein: CASGLGKGAETQYF; CDR3 DNA: TGTGCCAGCGGTTTGGGAAAGGGCGCGGAGACCCAGTACTTC
V gene: TRBV7-2; J gene: TRBJ2-7; clone size: few; D gene: NA; CDR3 protein: CASSLAGTPYEQYF; CDR3 DNA: TGTGCCAGCAGCTTAGCGGGGACCCCCTACGAGCAGTACTTC
V gene: TRBV6-2/TRBV6-3; J gene: TRBJ2-7; clone size: once; D gene: NA; CDR3 protein: CASRPGLQYEQYF; CDR3 DNA: TGTGCCAGCAGACCGGGACTCCAGTACGAGCAGTACTTC
V gene: TRBV7-9; J gene: TRBJ2-5; clone size: NA; D gene: NA; CDR3 protein: CASSYLVTALPQETQYF; CDR3 DNA: TGTGCCAGCAGTTATCTTGTAACCGCCCTCCCACAAGAGACCCAGTACTTC
V gene: TRBV29-1; J gene: TRBJ1-2; clone size: few; D gene: NA; CDR3 protein: CSVRDGGAGYGYTF; CDR3 DNA: TGCAGCGTCCGTGATGGGGGCGCGGGCTATGGCTACACCTTC
V gene: TRBV20-1; J gene: TRBJ2-2; clone size: NA; D gene: TRBD2; CDR3 protein: CSAQHWLAGSNTGELFF; CDR3 DNA: TGCAGTGCCCAGCATTGGCTAGCGGGTTCGAACACCGGGGAGCTGTTTTTT